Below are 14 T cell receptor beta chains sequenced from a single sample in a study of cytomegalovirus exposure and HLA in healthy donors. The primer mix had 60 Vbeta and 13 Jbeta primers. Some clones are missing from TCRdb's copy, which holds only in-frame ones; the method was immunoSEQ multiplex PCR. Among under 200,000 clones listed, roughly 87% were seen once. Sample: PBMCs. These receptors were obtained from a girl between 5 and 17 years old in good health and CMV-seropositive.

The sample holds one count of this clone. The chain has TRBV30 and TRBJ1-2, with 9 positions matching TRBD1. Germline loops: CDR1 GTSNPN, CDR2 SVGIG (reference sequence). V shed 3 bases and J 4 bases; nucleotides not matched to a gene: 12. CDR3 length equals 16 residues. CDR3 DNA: TGTGCCTGGAGCGCGGGACAGGGAGCGTTTAGCTATGGCTACACCTTC. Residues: CAWSAGQGAFSYGYTF.

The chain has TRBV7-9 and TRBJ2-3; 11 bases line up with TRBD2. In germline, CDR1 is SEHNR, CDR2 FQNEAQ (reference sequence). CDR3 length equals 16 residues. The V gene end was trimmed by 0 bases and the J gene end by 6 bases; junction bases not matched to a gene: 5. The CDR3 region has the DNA TGTGCCAGCAGCTTAGCTAGCGGGAGGGTCCTGGATACGCAGTATTTT. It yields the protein CASSLASGRVLDTQYF.

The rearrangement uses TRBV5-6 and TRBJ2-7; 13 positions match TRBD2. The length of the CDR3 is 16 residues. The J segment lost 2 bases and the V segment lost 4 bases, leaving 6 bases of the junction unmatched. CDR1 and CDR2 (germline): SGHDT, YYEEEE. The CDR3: CASSPGLAGATYEQYF. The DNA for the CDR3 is TGTGCCAGCAGCCCAGGACTAGCGGGGGCCACCTACGAGCAGTACTTC. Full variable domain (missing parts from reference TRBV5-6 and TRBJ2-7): DAGVTQSPTHLIKTRGQQVTLRCSPKSGHDTVSWYQQALGQGPQFIFQYYEEEERQRGNFPDRFSGHQFPNYSSELNVNALLLGDSALYLCASSPGLAGATYEQYFGPGTRLTVT.

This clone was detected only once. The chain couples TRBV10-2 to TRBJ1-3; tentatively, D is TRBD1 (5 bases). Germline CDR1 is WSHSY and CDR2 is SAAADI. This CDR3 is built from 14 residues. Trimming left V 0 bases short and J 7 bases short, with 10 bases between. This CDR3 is CASSESDRMNTIYF. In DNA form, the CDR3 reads TGCGCCAGCAGTGAGTCCGACAGAATGAACACCATATATTTT.

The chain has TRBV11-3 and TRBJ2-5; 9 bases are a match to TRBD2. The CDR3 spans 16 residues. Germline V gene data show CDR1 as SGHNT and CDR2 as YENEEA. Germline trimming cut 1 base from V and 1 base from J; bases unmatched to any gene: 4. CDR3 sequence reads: CASSLGAGGTQETQYF. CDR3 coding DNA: TGTGCCAGCAGCTTAGGCGCGGGGGGGACCCAAGAGACCCAGTACTTC.

CDR3 nucleotides: TGTGCCAGCAGCCCTACAGGGAGCACTGAAGCTTTCTTT. This translates into CASSPTGSTEAFF. V usage is TRBV7-9 and J usage is TRBJ1-1, with D perhaps matching TRBD1 (6 bases). Trimming cost V 5 bases and J 4 bases, with 11 bases left between them. CDR1 is SEHNR and CDR2 is FQNEAQ in the germline V gene (reference sequence). The CDR3 runs to 13 residues.

CDR3 region: CASSQAGRTGGYTF. The DNA for the CDR3 is TGTGCCAGCAGCCAAGCGGGCCGAACGGGGGGCTACACCTTC. This chain uses TRBV14 with TRBJ1-2; D is undetermined. CDR1 is SGHDN, CDR2 FVKESK, per germline. The CDR3 loop spans 14 amino acids. V was shortened by 1 base and J by 8 bases, with 14 bases between the two germline ends. Looking up the rest from reference TRBV14 and TRBJ1-2 gives the full variable domain: EAGVTQFPSHSVIEKGQTVTLRCDPISGHDNLYWYRRVMGKEIKFLLHFVKESKQDESGMPNNRFLAERTGGTYSTLKVQPAELEDSGVYFCASSQAGRTGGYTFGSGTRLTVV.

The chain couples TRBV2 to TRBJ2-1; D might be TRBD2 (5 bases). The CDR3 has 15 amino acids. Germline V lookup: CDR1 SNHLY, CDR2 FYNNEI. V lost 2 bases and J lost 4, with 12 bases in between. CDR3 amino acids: CASSESYPGYNEQFF. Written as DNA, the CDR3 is TGTGCCAGCAGTGAAAGCTACCCGGGATACAATGAGCAGTTCTTC.

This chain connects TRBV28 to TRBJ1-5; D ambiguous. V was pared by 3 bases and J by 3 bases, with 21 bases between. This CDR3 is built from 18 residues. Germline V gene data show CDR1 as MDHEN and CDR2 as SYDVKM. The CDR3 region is CASSFLYGERNNNQPQHF. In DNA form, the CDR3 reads TGTGCCAGCAGTTTTCTTTATGGAGAAAGAAATAACAATCAGCCCCAGCATTTT.

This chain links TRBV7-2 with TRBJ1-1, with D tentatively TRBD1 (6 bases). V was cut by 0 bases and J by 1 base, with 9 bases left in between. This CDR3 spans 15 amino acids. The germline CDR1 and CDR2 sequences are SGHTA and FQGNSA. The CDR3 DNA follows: TGTGCCAGCAGCTTAGCGCGGACAGCGAACACTGAAGCTTTCTTT. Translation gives CASSLARTANTEAFF.

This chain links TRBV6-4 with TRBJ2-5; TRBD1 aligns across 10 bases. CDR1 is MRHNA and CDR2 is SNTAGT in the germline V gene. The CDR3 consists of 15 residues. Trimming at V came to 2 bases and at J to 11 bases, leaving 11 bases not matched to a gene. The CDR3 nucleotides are TGTGCCAGCAGTGACATCCGGGACAGGGGTGAAGAGCAGTACTTC. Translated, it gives CASSDIRDRGEEQYF.

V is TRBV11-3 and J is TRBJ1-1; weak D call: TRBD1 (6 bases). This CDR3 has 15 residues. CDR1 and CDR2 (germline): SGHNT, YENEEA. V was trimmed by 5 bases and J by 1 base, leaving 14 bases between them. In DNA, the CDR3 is TGTGCCAGCAGCCGCGGCCGACAGGCGAACACTGAAGCTTTCTTT. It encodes CASSRGRQANTEAFF.

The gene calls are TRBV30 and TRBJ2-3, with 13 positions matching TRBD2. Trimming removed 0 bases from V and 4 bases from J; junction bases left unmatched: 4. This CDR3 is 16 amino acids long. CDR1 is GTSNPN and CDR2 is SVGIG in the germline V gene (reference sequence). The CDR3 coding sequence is TGTGCCTGGAGTGTACGGACTAGCGGGAGACCAGATACGCAGTATTTT. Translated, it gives CAWSVRTSGRPDTQYF.

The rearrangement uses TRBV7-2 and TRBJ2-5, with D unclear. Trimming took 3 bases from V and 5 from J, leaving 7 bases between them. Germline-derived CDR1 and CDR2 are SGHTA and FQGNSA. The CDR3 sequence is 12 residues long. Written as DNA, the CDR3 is TGTGCCAGCAGCTTTGACTGGGAGACCCAGTACTTC. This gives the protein CASSFDWETQYF.